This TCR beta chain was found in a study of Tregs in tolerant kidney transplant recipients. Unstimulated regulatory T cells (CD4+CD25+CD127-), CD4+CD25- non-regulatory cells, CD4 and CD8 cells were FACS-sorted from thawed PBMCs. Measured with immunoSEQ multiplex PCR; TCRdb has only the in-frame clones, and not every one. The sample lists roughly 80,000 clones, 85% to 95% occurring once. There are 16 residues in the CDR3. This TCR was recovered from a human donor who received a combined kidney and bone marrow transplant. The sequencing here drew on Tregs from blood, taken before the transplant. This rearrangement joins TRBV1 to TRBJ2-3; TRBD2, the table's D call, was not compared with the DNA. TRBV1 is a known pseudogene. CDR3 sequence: CTSSQDLAYNTDTQYF. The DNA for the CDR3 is TGCACCAGCAGCCAAGATTTAGCGTATAACACAGATACGCAGTATTTT.